In its sample, the clone carrying this TCR beta chain was seen once. This table comes from immunoSEQ multiplex PCR, and its TCRdb copy is limited to in-frame clones, with some not included. The sample records about 490,000 clones, 80% to 90% being singletons. The sample originates from a study of blood T cell repertoires in COVID-19. Germline CDR1 LNHDA, CDR2 SQIVND (reference sequence). The CDR3 is 11 amino acids. The germline V and J ends were trimmed by 8 bases and 5 bases, with 9 bases remaining between them. Sequencing was carried out using peripheral blood. This chain connects TRBV19 to TRBJ1-2; unclear D gene. The TCR sequence derives from a human donor in a cohort sampled during active COVID-19. CDR3 bases: TGTGCCAGTGGGCCGCCATATGGCTACACCTTC. This encodes CASGPPYGYTF.